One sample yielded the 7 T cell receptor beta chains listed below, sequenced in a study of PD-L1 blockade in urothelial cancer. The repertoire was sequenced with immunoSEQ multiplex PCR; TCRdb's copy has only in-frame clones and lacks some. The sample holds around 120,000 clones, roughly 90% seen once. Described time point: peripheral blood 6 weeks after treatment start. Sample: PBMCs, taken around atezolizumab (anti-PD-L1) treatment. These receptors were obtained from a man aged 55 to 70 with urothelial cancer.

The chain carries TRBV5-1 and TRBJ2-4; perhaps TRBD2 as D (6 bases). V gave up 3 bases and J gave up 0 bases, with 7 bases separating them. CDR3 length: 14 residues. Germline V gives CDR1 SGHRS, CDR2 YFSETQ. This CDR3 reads CASSSGLAKNIQYF. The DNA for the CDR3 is TGCGCCAGCAGCTCGGGACTAGCCAAAAACATTCAGTACTTC.

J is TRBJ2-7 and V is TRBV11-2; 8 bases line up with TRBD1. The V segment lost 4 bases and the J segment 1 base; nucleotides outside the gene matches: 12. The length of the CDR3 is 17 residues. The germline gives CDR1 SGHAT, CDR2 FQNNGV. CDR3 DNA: TGTGCCAGCAGCTCCCTACTCGGGACAGGACGTTCCTACGAGCAGTACTTC. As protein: CASSSLLGTGRSYEQYF.

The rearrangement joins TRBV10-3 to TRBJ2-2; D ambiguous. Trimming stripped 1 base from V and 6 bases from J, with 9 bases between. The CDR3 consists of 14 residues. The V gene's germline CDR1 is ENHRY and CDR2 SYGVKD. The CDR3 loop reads CAISEYGDAGELFF. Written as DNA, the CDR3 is TGTGCCATCAGTGAGTACGGAGATGCCGGGGAGCTGTTTTTT.

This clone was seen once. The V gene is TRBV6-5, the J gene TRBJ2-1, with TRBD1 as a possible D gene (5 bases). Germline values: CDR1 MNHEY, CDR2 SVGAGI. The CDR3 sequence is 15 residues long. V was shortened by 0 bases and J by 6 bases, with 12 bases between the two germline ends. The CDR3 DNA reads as TGTGCCAGCAGTTACTCGGCCGACAGTAGCAATGAGCAGTTCTTC. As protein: CASSYSADSSNEQFF.

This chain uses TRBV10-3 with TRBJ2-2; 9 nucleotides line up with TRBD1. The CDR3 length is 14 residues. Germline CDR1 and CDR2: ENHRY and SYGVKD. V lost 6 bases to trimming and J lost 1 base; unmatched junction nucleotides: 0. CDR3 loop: CAIRGQGNTGELFF. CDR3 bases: TGTGCCATCAGGGGACAGGGGAACACCGGGGAGCTGTTTTTT.

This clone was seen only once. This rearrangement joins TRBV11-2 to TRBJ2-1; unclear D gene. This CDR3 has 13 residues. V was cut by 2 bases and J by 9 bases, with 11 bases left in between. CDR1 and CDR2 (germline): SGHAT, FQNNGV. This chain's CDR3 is CASSLSLESEQFF. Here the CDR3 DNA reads TGTGCCAGCAGCTTATCGCTGGAGAGTGAGCAGTTCTTC. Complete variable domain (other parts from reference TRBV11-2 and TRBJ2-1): EAGVAQSPRYKIIEKRQSVAFWCNPISGHATLYWYQQILGQGPKLLIQFQNNGVVDDSQLPKDRFSAERLKGVDSTLKIQPAKLEDSAVYLCASSLSLESEQFFGPGTRLTVL.

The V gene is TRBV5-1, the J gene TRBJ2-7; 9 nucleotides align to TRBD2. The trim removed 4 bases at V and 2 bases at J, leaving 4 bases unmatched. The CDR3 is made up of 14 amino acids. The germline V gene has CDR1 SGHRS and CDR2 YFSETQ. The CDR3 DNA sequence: TGCGCCAGCAGCGTGGCGGGGGGGCCCTACGAGCAGTACTTC. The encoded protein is CASSVAGGPYEQYF. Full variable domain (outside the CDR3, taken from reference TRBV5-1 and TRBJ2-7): KAGVTQTPRYLIKTRGQQVTLSCSPISGHRSVSWYQQTPGQGLQFLFEYFSETQRNKGNFPGRFSGRQFSNSRSEMNVSTLELGDSALYLCASSVAGGPYEQYFGPGTRLTVT.